What follows describes a single T cell receptor (beta chain). The antigen remains undetermined. Each donor was healthy, and each was a bone marrow donor. The sample comes from a study of cytomegalovirus exposure and HLA in healthy donors. CDR1 SEHNR and CDR2 FQNEAQ come from the germline V gene (reference sequence). This CDR3 region has 13 residues. Study results and caveats: Researchers counted roughly 160 TCR beta chains as cytomegalovirus-associated. At a 0.05 false discovery rate, a later analysis found about 17,000 TCR beta sequences to be associated with HLA alleles. In a later analysis, HLA-C alleles had the fewest associated TCRs, DRB1 alleles the most.

The PCR used 60 Vbeta and 13 Jbeta primers. This table comes from immunoSEQ multiplex PCR, and its TCRdb copy is limited to in-frame clones, with some not included. The sample yields some 130,000 clones, around 78% seen once. The sample taken for sequencing was PBMCs. This TCR derives from a female donor in good health and CMV-seropositive. The genes are TRBV7-9 and TRBJ2-5, with 11 bases aligning to TRBD1. The DNA end is a closer match to TRBJ2-7, so the J assignment may be wrong. CDR3 amino acids: CAIGTGGSYEQYF. The DNA for the CDR3 is TGTGCCATAGGGACAGGGGGCTCCTACGAGCAGTACTTC.